The 21 T cell receptor beta chains listed next were all sequenced from one sample in a study of breast tumors, draining lymph nodes, adjacent tissues. One entry per CDR3 protein results from TCRdb running MiXCR on the multiplex PCR reads. The sample comprises approximately 130,000 distinct CDR3 sequences, approximately 20% of which are singletons, and approximately 2.7% rests with the top ten. Samples came from axillary lymph nodes draining the breast cancer. Sequenced material: axillary lymph node tissue. The receptors derive from a female donor with breast cancer. Some clones in this sample may be carry-over from other donors' samples.

This clonotype was recorded many times. The chain carries TRBV19 and TRBJ1-2; 7 bases align to TRBD1. This CDR3 spans 17 amino acids. Germline V gene lookup returns CDR1 LNHDA and CDR2 SQIVND (reference sequence). V lost 5 bases and J lost 4; bases outside the gene matches: 16. CDR3 sequence: CASSPLSGGRGVYGYTF. The CDR3 coding sequence is TGTGCCAGTAGTCCCCTCTCCGGGGGCAGGGGGGTCTATGGCTACACCTTC.

This clonotype has a count of ten or more. The chain links TRBV12-3 or TRBV12-4 to TRBJ1-5, with D unclear. CDR3 size: 14 residues. The V and J ends lost 3 bases and 3 bases respectively, with 9 bases between them. Here the CDR3 reads CASSFGRPNQPQHF. The DNA for the CDR3 is TGTGCCAGCAGTTTTGGGAGACCCAATCAGCCCCAGCATTTT.

As concerns this clonotype: One base away lies a much larger clone, so this may be a sequencing read error. Likely a read error: the CDR3 ends without its conserved phenylalanine or tryptophan. The chain is built from TRBV6-1 and TRBJ2-5, with TRBD2 matching 7 bases. The V segment lost 1 base and the J segment 5 bases; nucleotides outside the gene matches: 7. This CDR3 spans 15 amino acids. Germline assignment: CDR1 MNHNS and CDR2 SASEGT. The CDR3 region has the DNA TGTGCCAGCAGTGAAGGGTTAGCGGGTGGTGAGACCCAGTACCTC. Translating it yields CASSEGLAGGETQYL.

About this clonotype itself: Possible read error: a much larger clone is one base away. The J gene is TRBJ2-7, the V gene TRBV28; D gene ambiguous. Deletions cut 4 bases from V and 2 bases from J, with 12 bases between. CDR1 and CDR2 (germline): MDHEN, SYDVKM. The CDR3 loop spans 14 amino acids. CDR3 sequence reads: CASSSRTRTYEQYF. DNA of the CDR3: TGTGCCAGCAGTTCACGAACACGAACCTACGAGCAGTACTTC.

This clonotype was observed at least ten times. The genes are TRBV6-1 and TRBJ2-7; TRBD1 matches at 7 bases. CDR3 length equals 13 residues. CDR1 and CDR2 from the germline V gene are MNHNS and SASEGT. Germline trimming cut 7 bases from V and 3 bases from J; bases unmatched to any gene: 6. The CDR3 reads CASNRQGYYEQYF. The DNA of the CDR3 is TGTGCCAGCAATCGACAGGGTTACTACGAGCAGTACTTC.

This clonotype was counted many times. This chain joins TRBV6-4 and TRBJ1-6, with 7 bases that match TRBD1. The trim removed 7 bases at V and 5 bases at J, leaving 5 bases unmatched. Germline V lookup: CDR1 MRHNA, CDR2 SNTAGT. The length of the CDR3 is 14 residues. The CDR3 protein is CASTRQGNNSPLHF. DNA for the CDR3: TGTGCCAGCACTCGACAGGGAAATAATTCACCCCTCCACTTT.

This clonotype was observed many times. V gene TRBV2 combines with J gene TRBJ2-7; D perhaps matches TRBD1 (6 bases). The germline CDR1 and CDR2 sequences are SNHLY and FYNNEI. Trimming shortened V by 8 bases and J by 4 bases, and 12 bases separated the two germline ends. The CDR3 contains 12 residues. The CDR3 DNA reads as TGTGCCAGCGCTCGGACAGTTTACGAGCAGTACTTC. It encodes CASARTVYEQYF.

This clonotype was seen many times. V and J are TRBV19 and TRBJ2-7, with TRBD2 identical over 9 bases. Unmatched junction bases numbered 7, after V lost 5 bases and J lost 2 bases. CDR3 length: 15 residues. The germline gives CDR1 LNHDA, CDR2 SQIVND (reference sequence). CDR3 sequence (DNA): TGTGCCAGTAGTCCAGTAGCGGGAGACCCCTACGAGCAGTACTTC. This sequence encodes CASSPVAGDPYEQYF.

There are a few counts of this clonotype. V gene TRBV27 combines with J gene TRBJ2-2; 8 nucleotides align to TRBD1. Losses at the gene ends were 7 bases for V and 6 bases for J; bases not matched to a gene: 19. This CDR3 contains 18 residues. Per the germline V gene, CDR1 is MNHEY and CDR2 is SMNVEV (reference sequence). This CDR3 is CASTYEGAGGVFSGELFF. The CDR3 DNA follows: TGTGCCAGCACCTACGAGGGTGCAGGGGGCGTTTTCTCCGGGGAGCTGTTTTTT.

There are many counts of this clonotype. This sequence joins TRBV5-1 and TRBJ2-7, with TRBD1 identical over 7 bases. Germline CDR1 reads SGHRS; CDR2 reads YFSETQ. The CDR3 contains 14 residues. V was clipped by 2 bases and J by 6 bases; unmatched bases: 8. CDR3 sequence reads: CASSLQTGLGEQYF. CDR3 bases: TGCGCCAGCAGCTTACAGACAGGGCTCGGCGAGCAGTACTTC.

On this clonotype itself: This may be a read error, as it is one base from a much larger clone. The chain has TRBV7-8 and TRBJ2-2; 10 bases are a match to TRBD2. Germline CDR1 SGHVS, CDR2 FQNEAQ. The CDR3 consists of 15 residues. CDR3 in DNA: TGTGCCAGCAGGCGTTCCGGGACTAGCGCCGGGGGGCTGTTTTTT. Encoded protein: CASRRSGTSAGGLFF.

This clonotype came up a few times. This chain joins TRBV5-1 and TRBJ2-2, with TRBD1 as a possible D gene (6 bases). Per the germline V gene, CDR1 is SGHRS and CDR2 is YFSETQ. With 7 bases removed from V and 0 bases from J, the gap between germline ends came to 19 bases. This CDR3 has 17 residues. The CDR3: CASRRGLSLTNTGELFF. DNA for the CDR3: TGCGCCAGCCGTAGGGGGTTATCCCTTACGAACACCGGGGAGCTGTTTTTT.

The table lists this clonotype with a few counts. The rearrangement uses TRBV20-1 and TRBJ2-4, with TRBD2 matching 14 bases. The V gene's germline CDR1 is DFQATT and CDR2 SNEGSKA (reference sequence). The length of the CDR3 is 19 residues. With V trimmed by 0 bases and J by 0 bases, 7 bases remained unmatched. CDR3 amino acids: CSARDATSGRAGAKNIQYF. For the CDR3, the DNA is TGCAGTGCTAGAGACGCGACTAGCGGGAGGGCCGGAGCCAAAAACATTCAGTACTTC.

V gene TRBV3-2 combines with J gene TRBJ2-2; the table's D call, TRBD2, has no DNA check behind it. TRBV3-2 has pseudogene status. This CDR3 is 16 amino acids long. The CDR3 nucleotides read TGTGCCAGCAGCCAAGGCAGCGGGAGGGCAACCGGGGAGCTGTTTTTT. Translation: CASSQGSGRATGELFF.

This clonotype appeared many times. The rearrangement uses TRBV19 and TRBJ2-7; 9 nucleotides line up with TRBD2. With V trimmed by 7 bases and J by 5 bases, 6 bases remained unmatched. The CDR3 extends over 13 amino acids. Germline assignment: CDR1 LNHDA and CDR2 SQIVND (reference sequence). This CDR3 is CASKNSGSHEQYF. The CDR3 coding sequence is TGTGCCAGTAAGAATAGCGGGAGCCACGAGCAGTACTTC.

As regards this clonotype: This may be a read error, as it is one base from a much larger clone. The chain combines TRBV28 with TRBJ2-7, with D maybe TRBD2 (6 bases). In germline, CDR1 is MDHEN, CDR2 SYDVKM. CDR3 size: 14 residues. In nucleotides, the CDR3 is TGTGCCAGCAGTTTCCCCGGGGGATCCTACAAGCAGTACTTC. Its translation is CASSFPGGSYKQYF. Combining the CDR3 with reference TRBV28 and TRBJ2-7 gives the whole variable domain DVKVTQSSRYLVKRTGEKVFLECVQDMDHENMFWYRQDPGLGLRLIYFSYDVKMKEKGDIPEGYSVSREKKERFSLILESASTNQTSMYLCASSFPGGSYKQYFGPGTRLTVT.

This clonotype has ten or more counts. The chain joins TRBV7-9 to TRBJ2-1, with D possibly being TRBD1 or TRBD2 (5 bases each). The ends were cut back, 1 base at V and 0 bases at J, with 10 bases in the middle. The CDR3 runs 16 residues. Germline V gene data show CDR1 as SEHNR and CDR2 as FQNEAQ (reference sequence). This CDR3 is CASSLGGLLSYNEQFF. CDR3 coding DNA: TGTGCCAGCAGCTTAGGGGGGTTACTCTCCTACAATGAGCAGTTCTTC.

This clonotype has a count of ten or more. The chain couples TRBV29-1 to TRBJ2-3, with D perhaps TRBD2 (6 bases). Germline values: CDR1 SQVTM, CDR2 ANQGSEA. The CDR3 has 13 residues. The ends were cut back, 8 bases at V and 2 bases at J, with 14 bases in the middle. For the CDR3, the DNA is TGCAGCATTCCGACTAGTTCCACAGATACGCAGTATTTT. Amino acid sequence: CSIPTSSTDTQYF.

Ten or more counts support this clonotype. The chain recombines TRBV15 with TRBJ2-1; D is perhaps TRBD2 (6 bases). Trimming took 7 bases from V and 4 from J, leaving 14 bases between them. Germline V gene lookup returns CDR1 LNHNV and CDR2 YYDKDF (reference sequence). The CDR3 runs 14 residues. The CDR3 loop is CATTLGLTYNEQFF. DNA for the CDR3: TGTGCCACCACCCTGGGACTGACATACAATGAGCAGTTCTTC.

This clonotype was seen only a few times. The rearrangement uses TRBV19 and TRBJ2-5, with 8 positions matching TRBD1. In germline, CDR1 is LNHDA, CDR2 SQIVND (reference sequence). The V segment lost 4 bases and the J segment 0 bases; nucleotides outside the gene matches: 4. CDR3 length: 15 residues. This chain's CDR3 is CASSTHRGYQETQYF. Here the CDR3 DNA reads TGTGCCAGTAGTACCCACAGGGGGTACCAAGAGACCCAGTACTTC.

This clonotype was seen ten or more times. V gene TRBV5-5 combines with J gene TRBJ1-3; D unclear. The CDR3 totals 13 residues. Germline V gene lookup returns CDR1 SGHKS and CDR2 YYEKEE (reference sequence). V dropped 5 bases and J dropped 2 bases, with 8 bases sitting between them. Here the CDR3 reads CASRGRTGNTIYF. For the CDR3, the DNA is TGTGCCAGCAGGGGTAGGACTGGAAACACCATATATTTT.